The T cell receptor beta chain under discussion was sequenced for a study of blood T cells in healthy people across ages. A few counts support this clonotype. A second about 6 to 11 cycle PCR used barcoded and J-beta primers. TCRdb re-called the 5' RACE reads through MiXCR, storing one row per CDR3 protein. The sample contains under 1,100,000 distinct CDR3 sequences, around 27% of which appear only once. Germline-derived CDR1 and CDR2 are DFQATT and SNEGSKA (reference sequence). Between the trimmed V and J ends, which lost 4 bases and 5 bases, there was a span of 11 bases. The CDR3 sequence is 12 residues long. These data were also reused for a study on T cells of mothers and their children. From that paper: RNA was extracted, and all of it went into cDNA synthesis at roughly 1.4 ug per 15 ul.

Source material: blood. The chain uses TRBV20-1 and TRBJ1-1; perhaps TRBD1 as D (6 bases). The TCR originated in a girl aged 2-10 years in good health. CDR3 nucleotides: TGCAGTGCTACAGAAGGGGGTACTGAAGCTTTCTTT. Its protein is CSATEGGTEAFF.